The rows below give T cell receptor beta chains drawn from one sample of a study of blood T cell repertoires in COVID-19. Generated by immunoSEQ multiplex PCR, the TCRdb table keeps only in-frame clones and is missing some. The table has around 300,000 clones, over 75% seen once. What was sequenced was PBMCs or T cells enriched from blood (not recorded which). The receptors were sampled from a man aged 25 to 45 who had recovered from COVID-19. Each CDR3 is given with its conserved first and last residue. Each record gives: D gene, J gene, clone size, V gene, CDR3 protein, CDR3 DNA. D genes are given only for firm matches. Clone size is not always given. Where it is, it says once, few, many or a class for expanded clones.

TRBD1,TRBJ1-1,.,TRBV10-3,CAISAGTGGVAEAFF,TGTGCCATCAGTGCCGGGACAGGGGGAGTGGCTGAAGCTTTCTTT
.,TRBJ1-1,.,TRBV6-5,CASTGENTEAFF,TGTGCCAGCACAGGGGAGAACACTGAAGCTTTCTTT
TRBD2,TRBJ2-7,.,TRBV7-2,CASSLEDIAGFYEQYF,TGTGCCAGCAGCTTAGAAGATATAGCGGGGTTTTACGAGCAGTACTTC
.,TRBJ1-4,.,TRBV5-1,CASSQGQPTNEKLFF,TGCGCCAGCAGCCAAGGACAGCCAACTAATGAAAAACTGTTTTTT
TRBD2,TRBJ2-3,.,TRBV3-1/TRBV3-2,CASSQDFPSGGTDTQYF,TGTGCCAGCAGCCAAGATTTCCCTAGCGGGGGCACAGATACGCAGTATTTT
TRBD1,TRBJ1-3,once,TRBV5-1,CASSLGDRGGNTIYF,TGCGCCAGCAGCTTGGGGGACAGAGGGGGAAACACCATATATTTT
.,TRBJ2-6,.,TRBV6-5,CASSYLFSGANVLTF,TGTGCCAGCAGTTACCTGTTCTCTGGGGCCAACGTCCTGACTTTC
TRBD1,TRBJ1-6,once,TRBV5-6,CASSLGPTQGAGPLHF,TGTGCCAGCAGCTTGGGACCTACACAGGGGGCAGGCCCCCTCCACTTT
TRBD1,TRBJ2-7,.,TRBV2,CASNRDRGRKAQYF,TGTGCCAGCAACCGGGACAGGGGTCGAAAAGCGCAGTACTTC
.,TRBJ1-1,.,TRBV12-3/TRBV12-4,CASSQRGEAFF,TGTGCCAGCAGCCAAAGGGGTGAAGCTTTCTTT
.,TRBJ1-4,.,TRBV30,CAWSGGVEKLFF,TGTGCCTGGAGTGGGGGGGTCGAAAAACTGTTTTTT
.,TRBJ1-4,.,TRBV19,CASSTSQGNGEKLFF,TGTGCCAGTAGTACCTCCCAGGGGAACGGGGAAAAACTGTTTTTT
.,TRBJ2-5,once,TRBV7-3,CASSRQIRETQYF,TGTGCCAGCAGCCGACAGATTAGAGAGACCCAGTACTTC
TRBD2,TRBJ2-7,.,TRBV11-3,CASSPGLADYEQYF,TGTGCCAGCAGCCCGGGACTAGCAGACTACGAGCAGTACTTC
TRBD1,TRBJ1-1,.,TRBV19,CASSIQGAPNTEAFF,TGTGCCAGTAGTATACAGGGGGCCCCGAACACTGAAGCTTTCTTT
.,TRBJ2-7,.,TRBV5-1,CASSLTGETYEQYF,TGCGCCAGCAGCCTGACAGGAGAGACTTACGAGCAGTACTTC
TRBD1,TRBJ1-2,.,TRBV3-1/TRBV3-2,CASSQVGGGLAAYGYTF,TGTGCCAGCAGCCAAGTTGGAGGGGGCCTGGCGGCCTATGGCTACACCTTC
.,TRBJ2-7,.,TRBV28,CASSDSDEQYF,TGTGCCAGCAGTGACAGTGACGAGCAGTACTTC
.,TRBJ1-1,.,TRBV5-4,CASRSGPMNTEAFF,TGTGCCAGCAGGTCTGGTCCTATGAACACTGAAGCTTTCTTT
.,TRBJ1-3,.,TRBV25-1,CASSAQGSSGNTIYF,TGTGCCAGCAGTGCGCAGGGGAGCTCTGGAAACACCATATATTTT
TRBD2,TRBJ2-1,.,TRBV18,CASSPQGLAGASSYNEQFF,TGTGCCAGCTCACCACAAGGACTAGCGGGGGCGAGCTCCTACAATGAGCAGTTCTTC
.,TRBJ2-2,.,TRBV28,CASARAGDTGELFF,TGTGCCAGCGCCCGGGCAGGGGACACCGGGGAGCTGTTTTTT
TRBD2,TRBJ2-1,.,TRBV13,CASSITGGVDEQFF,TGTGCCAGCAGCATCACGGGGGGAGTCGATGAGCAGTTCTTC
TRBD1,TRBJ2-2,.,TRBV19,CASSPGQGSYTGELFF,TGTGCCAGTAGCCCTGGACAGGGGAGTTACACCGGGGAGCTGTTTTTT
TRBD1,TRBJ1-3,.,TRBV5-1,CASSLGDSSGNTIYF,TGCGCCAGCAGCTTGGGGGACAGCTCTGGAAACACCATATATTTT
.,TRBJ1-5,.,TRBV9,CASSVGWGPSQPQHF,TGTGCCAGCAGCGTAGGGTGGGGGCCAAGTCAGCCCCAGCATTTT
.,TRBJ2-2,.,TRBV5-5,CASSWTVGAGELFF,TGTGCCAGCAGCTGGACAGTTGGAGCCGGGGAGCTGTTTTTT
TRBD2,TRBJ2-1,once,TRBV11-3,CASSLAGGDNEQFF,TGTGCCAGCAGCTTAGCGGGGGGGGACAATGAGCAGTTCTTC
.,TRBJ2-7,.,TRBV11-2,CASSPAGYEQYF,TGTGCCAGCAGCCCGGCGGGTTACGAGCAGTACTTC
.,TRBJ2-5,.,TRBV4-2,CASSPLGGAGETQYF,TGTGCCAGCAGCCCCCTGGGGGGGGCCGGGGAGACCCAGTACTTC
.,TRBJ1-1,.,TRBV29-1,CSAQNTEAFF,TGCAGCGCACAGAACACTGAAGCTTTCTTT
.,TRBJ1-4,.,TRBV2,CASSPSWDTSTNEKLFF,TGTGCCAGCAGTCCAAGTTGGGACACTTCAACTAATGAAAAACTGTTTTTT
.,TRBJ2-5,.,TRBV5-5,CASRRTAAGETQYF,TGTGCCAGCAGGAGGACAGCCGCCGGGGAGACCCAGTACTTC
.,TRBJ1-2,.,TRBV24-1,CATSVLITGNYGYTF,TGTGCCACCAGTGTTCTTATAACAGGGAACTATGGCTACACCTTC
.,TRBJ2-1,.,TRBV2,CASSGHAADEQFF,TGTGCCAGCAGTGGGCATGCAGCGGACGAGCAGTTCTTC
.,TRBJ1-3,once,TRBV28,CASSYSSGNTIYF,TGTGCCAGCAGCTATAGCTCTGGAAACACCATATATTTT
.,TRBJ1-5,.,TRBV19,CASSILSTGVNQPQHF,TGTGCCAGTAGTATTTTGTCGACAGGAGTCAATCAGCCCCAGCATTTT
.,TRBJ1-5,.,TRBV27,CASSLRETNQPQHF,TGTGCCAGCAGTTTACGGGAAACGAATCAGCCCCAGCATTTT
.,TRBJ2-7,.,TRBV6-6,CASSSLDGDEQYF,TGTGCCAGCAGTTCTCTCGACGGAGACGAGCAGTACTTC
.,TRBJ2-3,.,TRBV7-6,CASSLGVPFEGTDTQYF,TGTGCCAGCAGCTTAGGGGTGCCGTTTGAGGGTACAGATACGCAGTATTTT
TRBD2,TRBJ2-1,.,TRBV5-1,CASSLSLAGYNEQFF,TGCGCCAGCAGCTTGAGTCTAGCGGGGTACAATGAGCAGTTCTTC
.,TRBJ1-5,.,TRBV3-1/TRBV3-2,CASSQDDTGNQPQHF,TGTGCCAGCAGCCAAGATGATACTGGCAATCAGCCCCAGCATTTT
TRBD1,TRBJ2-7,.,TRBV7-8,CASSEDREAYEQYF,TGTGCCAGCAGCGAGGACAGGGAGGCGTACGAGCAGTACTTC
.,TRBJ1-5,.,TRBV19,CASSIESGMQPQHF,TGTGCCAGTAGTATCGAATCAGGGATGCAGCCCCAGCATTTT
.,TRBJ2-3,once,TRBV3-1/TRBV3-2,CASSLTHNTQYF,TGTGCCAGCAGCCTTACACATAATACGCAGTATTTT
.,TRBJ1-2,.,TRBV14,CASSQLSDNYGYTF,TGTGCCAGCAGCCAACTGAGTGATAACTATGGCTACACCTTC
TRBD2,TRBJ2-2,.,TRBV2,CASSWGLAGLNTGELFF,TGTGCCAGTTCATGGGGACTAGCGGGCCTGAACACCGGGGAGCTGTTTTTT
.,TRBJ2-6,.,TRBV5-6,CASSLDGVGANVLTF,TGTGCCAGCAGCTTGGACGGGGTTGGGGCCAACGTCCTGACTTTC
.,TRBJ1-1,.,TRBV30,CAWSVSIRTEAFF,TGTGCCTGGAGTGTTTCAATCCGGACAGAAGCTTTCTTT
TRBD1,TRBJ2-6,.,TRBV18,CASSQRGQGLYGANVLTF,TGTGCCAGCTCACAGAGGGGACAGGGACTTTATGGGGCCAACGTCCTGACTTTC
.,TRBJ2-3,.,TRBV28,CASSPLGAEGGRDTQYF,TGTGCCAGCAGTCCCCTGGGGGCAGAGGGGGGGCGGGATACGCAGTATTTT
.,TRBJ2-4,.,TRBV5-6,CASGGRAKRIQYF,TGTGCCAGCGGGGGCAGGGCGAAACGCATTCAGTACTTC
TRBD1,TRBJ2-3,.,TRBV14,CASRQTGVRADTQYF,TGTGCCAGCAGGCAGACAGGGGTACGGGCAGATACGCAGTATTTT
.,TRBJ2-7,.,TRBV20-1,CSAKTGYEQYF,TGCAGTGCTAAGACGGGATACGAGCAGTACTTC
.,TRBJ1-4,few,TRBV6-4,CASSDFRGVNEKLFF,TGTGCCAGCAGTGACTTTAGGGGTGTTAATGAAAAACTGTTTTTT
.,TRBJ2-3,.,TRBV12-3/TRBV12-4,CASSSLEADTQYF,TGTGCCAGCAGTTCACTAGAGGCAGATACGCAGTATTTT
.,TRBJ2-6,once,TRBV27,CASGLVGANVLTF,TGTGCCAGCGGGCTCGTTGGGGCCAACGTCCTGACTTTC
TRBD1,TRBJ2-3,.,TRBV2,CASSDLGQGVDTQYF,TGTGCCAGCAGTGACTTGGGACAGGGGGTGGATACGCAGTATTTT
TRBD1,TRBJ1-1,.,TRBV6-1,CASSELTGDTEAFF,TGTGCCAGCAGTGAATTGACAGGGGACACTGAAGCTTTCTTT